These T cell receptor beta chains were read from a single sample in a study of long-term antiretroviral therapy in people with HIV. Profiled with immunoSEQ multiplex PCR; TCRdb holds only in-frame clones, not every one. The sample includes about 19,000 clones, approximately 85% of them seen just once. The sample in question was unsorted PBMCs, obtained at the start of antiretroviral therapy, before treatment. Receptor source: a man aged 18-30 years with HIV. CDR3s include the opening cysteine and the closing phenylalanine or tryptophan. Fields, in order: V gene, J gene, CDR3 protein.

TRBV7-9	TRBJ2-2	CATPRDPNTGELFF
TRBV6-5	TRBJ1-1	CASINLMNTEAFF
TRBV5-1	TRBJ2-1	CASSLPSGGYNEQFF
TRBV21-1	TRBJ2-7	CASSKGGREDEQYF
TRBV28	TRBJ1-2	CASSFGFNYGYTF
TRBV2	TRBJ2-7	CAGGAGSNEQYF
TRBV14	TRBJ2-1	CASRWGAGNEQFF
TRBV28	TRBJ1-1	CASSLKLGTMNTEAFF
TRBV15	TRBJ2-3	CATSRERVTDTQYF
TRBV28	TRBJ2-1	CASNFRDYSDEQFF
TRBV7-8	TRBJ1-3	CASSSGLGNTIYF
TRBV30	TRBJ1-2	CAFPGPYGYTF
TRBV6-1	TRBJ1-5	CASSVFNQPQHF
TRBV28	TRBJ2-3	CASSLSSGSSADTQYF
TRBV5-1	TRBJ1-5	CASSFGQPNQPQHF
TRBV11-2	TRBJ2-3	CASSDSLAETTDTQYF
TRBV6-6	TRBJ1-4	CASSYLNNEKLFF
TRBV6-5	TRBJ2-3	CASSRSGSGAQYF
TRBV18	TRBJ2-7	CASSQNYEQYF
TRBV7-3	TRBJ2-1	CASSLKRDNEQFF
TRBV11-2	TRBJ2-1	CASSLASASGVGYNEQFF
TRBV18	TRBJ1-1	CASSTHVNTEAFF
TRBV6-5	TRBJ1-4	CASSPGQVSNEKLFF
TRBV5-4	TRBJ1-4	CASSLGGLTNEKLFF
TRBV27	TRBJ1-1	CASRDGRGMNTEAFF
TRBV19	TRBJ1-2	CASSDDRVGGYTF
TRBV5-6	TRBJ2-7	CASNHLSGQGAYEQYF
TRBV19	TRBJ1-1	CASTRTGNTEAFF
TRBV10-1	TRBJ1-1	CASSEFVGENTEAFF
TRBV15	TRBJ2-7	CATSRDGTGTYEQYF
TRBV2	TRBJ2-5	CASAKRTSGGGTQYF
TRBV28	TRBJ1-2	CASSSTGVYSYGYTF
TRBV14	TRBJ2-5	CASSQWTGTKKETQYF
TRBV19	TRBJ2-1	CASRSGTIDNEQFF
TRBV18	TRBJ1-4	CASSPQISNEKLFF
TRBV6-5	TRBJ1-1	CASSYSGGTEAFF
TRBV5-1	TRBJ1-5	CASSPEQGRNQPQHF
TRBV9	TRBJ2-5	CASSVDWGGETQYF
TRBV23-1	TRBJ2-1	CASTTSGRGNEQFF
TRBV12-5	TRBJ2-2	CASGLVLGSGPKNTGELFF
TRBV11-2	TRBJ2-5	CASSTKTGGNTETQYF
TRBV21-1	TRBJ1-1	CASSKEGGTREGTEAFF
TRBV5-5	TRBJ2-3	CASSFSQGGDTQYF
TRBV5-1	TRBJ2-2	CASNTGTGRLDTGELFF
TRBV15	TRBJ2-7	CATSSPTSGGNEQYF
TRBV6-5	TRBJ2-7	CASSRAGGSGEQYF
TRBV5-4	TRBJ2-7	CASSSPGQGAYEQYF
TRBV6-1	TRBJ2-7	CASSRTGDHEQYF
TRBV5-4	TRBJ2-6	CASSFWVSVGANVLTF
TRBV7-2	TRBJ2-2	CASSFGGGYTGELFF
TRBV30	TRBJ2-1	CAWSPVGSYNEQFF
TRBV7-2	TRBJ2-5	CASSPGLAAFGETQYF
TRBV5-5	TRBJ2-7	CASSLGGGFYEQYF
TRBV7-8	TRBJ2-2	CASSSRAGTGELFF